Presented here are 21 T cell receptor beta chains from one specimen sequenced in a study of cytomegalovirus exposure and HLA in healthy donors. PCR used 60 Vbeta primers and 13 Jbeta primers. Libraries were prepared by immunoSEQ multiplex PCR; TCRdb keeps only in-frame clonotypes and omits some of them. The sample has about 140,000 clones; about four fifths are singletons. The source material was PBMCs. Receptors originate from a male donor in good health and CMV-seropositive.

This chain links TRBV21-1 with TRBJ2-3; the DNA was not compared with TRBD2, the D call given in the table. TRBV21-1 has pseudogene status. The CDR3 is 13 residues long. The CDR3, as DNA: TGTGCCAGCAGCAAAAAGGGAGCAGATACGCAGTATTTT. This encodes CASSKKGADTQYF.

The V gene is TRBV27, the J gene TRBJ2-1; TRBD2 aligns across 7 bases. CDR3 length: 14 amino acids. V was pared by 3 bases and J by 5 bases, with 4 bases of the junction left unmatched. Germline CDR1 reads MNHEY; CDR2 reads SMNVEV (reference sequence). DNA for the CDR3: TGTGCCAGCAGTTTCACTAGCGAAAACAATGAGCAGTTCTTC. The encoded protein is CASSFTSENNEQFF.

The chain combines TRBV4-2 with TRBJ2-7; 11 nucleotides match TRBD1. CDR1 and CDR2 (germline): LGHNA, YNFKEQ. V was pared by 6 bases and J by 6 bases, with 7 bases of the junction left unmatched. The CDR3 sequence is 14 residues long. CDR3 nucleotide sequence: TGTGCCAGCAGGCCGGGACAGGGGGTTCGCGAGCAGTACTTC. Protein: CASRPGQGVREQYF.

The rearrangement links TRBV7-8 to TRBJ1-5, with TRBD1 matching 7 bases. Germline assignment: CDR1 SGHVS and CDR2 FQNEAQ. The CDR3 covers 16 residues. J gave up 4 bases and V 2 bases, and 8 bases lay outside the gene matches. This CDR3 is CASSLSGTVLNQPQHF. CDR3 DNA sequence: TGTGCCAGCAGCTTATCCGGGACAGTGTTAAATCAGCCCCAGCATTTT.

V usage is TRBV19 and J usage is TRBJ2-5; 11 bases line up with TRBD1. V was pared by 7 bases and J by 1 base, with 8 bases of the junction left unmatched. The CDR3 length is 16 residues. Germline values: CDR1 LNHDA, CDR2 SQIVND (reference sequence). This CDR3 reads CASTPGQGVLQETQYF. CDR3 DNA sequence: TGTGCCAGTACCCCGGGACAGGGGGTCCTCCAAGAGACCCAGTACTTC.

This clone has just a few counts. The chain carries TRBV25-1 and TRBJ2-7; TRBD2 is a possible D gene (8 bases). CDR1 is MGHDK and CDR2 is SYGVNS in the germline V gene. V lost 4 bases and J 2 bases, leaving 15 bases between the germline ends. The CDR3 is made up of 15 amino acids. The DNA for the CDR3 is TGTGCCAGCAGTGGAATTAGCGGGACAGCCTACGAGCAGTACTTC. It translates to CASSGISGTAYEQYF.

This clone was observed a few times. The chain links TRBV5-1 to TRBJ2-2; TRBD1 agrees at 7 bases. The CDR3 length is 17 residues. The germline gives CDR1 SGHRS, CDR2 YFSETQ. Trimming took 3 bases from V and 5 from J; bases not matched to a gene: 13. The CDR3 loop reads CASSSLGQQRRTGELFF. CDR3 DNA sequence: TGCGCCAGCAGCTCGCTGGGACAGCAGAGGAGGACCGGGGAGCTGTTTTTT.

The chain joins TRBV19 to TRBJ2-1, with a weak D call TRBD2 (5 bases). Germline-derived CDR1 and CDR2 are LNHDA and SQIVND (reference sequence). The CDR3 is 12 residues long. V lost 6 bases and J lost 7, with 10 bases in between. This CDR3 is CASSASGNEQFF. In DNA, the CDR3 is TGTGCCAGTAGCGCCTCGGGGAATGAGCAGTTCTTC.

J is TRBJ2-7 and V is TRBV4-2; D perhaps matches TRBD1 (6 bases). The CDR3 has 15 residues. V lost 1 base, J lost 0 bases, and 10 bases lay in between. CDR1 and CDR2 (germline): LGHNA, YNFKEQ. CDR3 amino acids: CASSQARDNSYEQYF. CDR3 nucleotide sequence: TGTGCCAGCAGCCAAGCCCGGGACAACTCCTACGAGCAGTACTTC.

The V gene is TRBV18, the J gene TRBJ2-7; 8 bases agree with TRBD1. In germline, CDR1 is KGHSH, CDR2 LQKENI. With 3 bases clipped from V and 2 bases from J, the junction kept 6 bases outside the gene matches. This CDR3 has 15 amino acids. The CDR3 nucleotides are TGTGCCAGCTCACCCGCACCGGGACAGGCCTACGAGCAGTACTTC. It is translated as CASSPAPGQAYEQYF.

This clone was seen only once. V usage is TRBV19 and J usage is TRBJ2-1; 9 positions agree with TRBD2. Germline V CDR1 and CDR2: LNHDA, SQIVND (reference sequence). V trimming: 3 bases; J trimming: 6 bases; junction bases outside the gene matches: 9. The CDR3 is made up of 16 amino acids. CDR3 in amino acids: CASSILWREGPNEQFF. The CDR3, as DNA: TGTGCCAGTAGTATCCTTTGGCGGGAGGGCCCCAATGAGCAGTTCTTC.

CDR3 region: CASSPTWQGALETQYF. CDR3 bases: TGTGCCAGCAGCCCGACATGGCAGGGGGCTTTGGAGACCCAGTACTTC. V gene TRBV11-2 combines with J gene TRBJ2-5; 8 bases are shared with TRBD1. The CDR3 loop spans 16 amino acids. Germline CDR1 and CDR2: SGHAT and FQNNGV. The trim removed 5 bases at V and 5 bases at J, leaving 13 bases unmatched.

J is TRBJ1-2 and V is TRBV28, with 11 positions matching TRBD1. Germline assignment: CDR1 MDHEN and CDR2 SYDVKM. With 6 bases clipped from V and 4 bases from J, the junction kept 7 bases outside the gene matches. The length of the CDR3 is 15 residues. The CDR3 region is CASSQAGQGGYGYTF. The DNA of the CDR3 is TGTGCCAGCAGCCAAGCGGGACAGGGGGGCTATGGCTACACCTTC.

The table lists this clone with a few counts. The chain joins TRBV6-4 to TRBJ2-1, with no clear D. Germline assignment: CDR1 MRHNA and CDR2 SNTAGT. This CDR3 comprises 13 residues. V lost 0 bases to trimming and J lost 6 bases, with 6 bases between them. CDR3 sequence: CASSDSASNEQFF. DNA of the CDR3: TGTGCCAGCAGTGACTCGGCCAGCAATGAGCAGTTCTTC.

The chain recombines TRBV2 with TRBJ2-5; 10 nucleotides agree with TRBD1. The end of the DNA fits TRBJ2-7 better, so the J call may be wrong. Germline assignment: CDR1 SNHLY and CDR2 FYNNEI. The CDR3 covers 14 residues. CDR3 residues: CASSRDRGEYEQYF. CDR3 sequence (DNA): TGTGCCAGCAGCCGGGACAGGGGAGAATACGAGCAGTACTTC.

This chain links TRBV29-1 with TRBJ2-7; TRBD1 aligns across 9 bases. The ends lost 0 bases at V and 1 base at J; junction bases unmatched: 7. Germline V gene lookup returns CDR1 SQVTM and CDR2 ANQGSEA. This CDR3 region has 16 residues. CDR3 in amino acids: CSVEDWDREGSYEQYF. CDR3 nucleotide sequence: TGCAGCGTTGAAGATTGGGACAGGGAAGGATCCTACGAGCAGTACTTC.

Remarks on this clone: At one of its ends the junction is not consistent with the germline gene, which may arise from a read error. The CDR3 DNA reads TGTGCCCTCAGTGAGATGCTAGCGGGGGGCGACCTTTACACCGGGGAGCTGTTTTTT. The encoded protein is CALSEMLAGGDLYTGELFF. The chain has TRBV10-3 and TRBJ2-2, with TRBD2 matching over 11 bases. The CDR3 runs to 19 residues. CDR1 and CDR2 (germline): ENHRY, SYGVKD.

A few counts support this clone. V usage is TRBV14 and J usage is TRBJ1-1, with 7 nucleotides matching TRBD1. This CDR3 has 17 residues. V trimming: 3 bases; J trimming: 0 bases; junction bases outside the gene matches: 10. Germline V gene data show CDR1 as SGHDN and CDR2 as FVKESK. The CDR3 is CASSQTGTANMNTEAFF. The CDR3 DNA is TGTGCCAGCAGCCAGACTGGGACAGCCAACATGAACACTGAAGCTTTCTTT.

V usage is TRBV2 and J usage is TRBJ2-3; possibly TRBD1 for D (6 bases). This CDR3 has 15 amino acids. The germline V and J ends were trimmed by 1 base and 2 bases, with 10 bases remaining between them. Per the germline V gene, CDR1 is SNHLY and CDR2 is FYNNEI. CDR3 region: CASSEGTVPTDTQYF. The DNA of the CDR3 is TGTGCCAGCAGTGAAGGGACAGTGCCCACAGATACGCAGTATTTT.

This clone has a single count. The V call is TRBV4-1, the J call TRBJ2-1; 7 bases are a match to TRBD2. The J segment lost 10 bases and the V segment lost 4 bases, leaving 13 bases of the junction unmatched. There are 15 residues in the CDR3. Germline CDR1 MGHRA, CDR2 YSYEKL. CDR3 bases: TGCGCCAGCAGCCCCCTAGCGGTCGGAGGTGGGGAGCAGTTCTTC. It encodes CASSPLAVGGGEQFF.

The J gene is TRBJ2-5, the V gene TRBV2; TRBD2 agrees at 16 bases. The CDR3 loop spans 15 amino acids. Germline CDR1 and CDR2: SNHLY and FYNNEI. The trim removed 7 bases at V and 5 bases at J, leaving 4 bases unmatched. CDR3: CASTGTSGGAETQYF. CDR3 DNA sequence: TGTGCCAGCACCGGGACTAGCGGGGGGGCGGAGACCCAGTACTTC.